This T cell receptor (beta chain) comes out of a study of T cells after yellow fever vaccination. Study results and caveats: The secondary T-cell response peaked on day 5, not day 15, but was weaker.

V lost 2 bases, J lost 3 bases, and 15 bases lay in between. This CDR3 contains 15 residues. The germline CDR1 and CDR2 sequences are SGDLS and YYNGEE. This clonotype has a count of ten or more. Its antigen is currently unknown. TCRdb re-analysed the 5' RACE reads in MiXCR, keeping a single row per CDR3 protein. The sample has over 100,000 distinct CDR3 sequences, roughly 8.9% seen once; the top ten hold about 25%. The source was CD8+ T cells sorted from PBMCs, collected 45 days after the yellow fever booster vaccination. J is TRBJ2-7 and V is TRBV9; possible D gene TRBD1, 5 bases. This sequence was found in a young man who received the YFV17D yellow fever vaccine. DNA for the CDR3: TGTGCCAGCAGCGTCGAGACAGCCTTTGTCTACGAGCAGTACTTC. Amino acids: CASSVETAFVYEQYF. Full variable domain (outside the CDR3, taken from reference TRBV9 and TRBJ2-7): DSGVTQTPKHLITATGQRVTLRCSPRSGDLSVYWYQQSLDQGLQFLIQYYNGEERAKGNILERFSAQQFPDLHSELNLSSLELGDSALYFCASSVETAFVYEQYFGPGTRLTVT.